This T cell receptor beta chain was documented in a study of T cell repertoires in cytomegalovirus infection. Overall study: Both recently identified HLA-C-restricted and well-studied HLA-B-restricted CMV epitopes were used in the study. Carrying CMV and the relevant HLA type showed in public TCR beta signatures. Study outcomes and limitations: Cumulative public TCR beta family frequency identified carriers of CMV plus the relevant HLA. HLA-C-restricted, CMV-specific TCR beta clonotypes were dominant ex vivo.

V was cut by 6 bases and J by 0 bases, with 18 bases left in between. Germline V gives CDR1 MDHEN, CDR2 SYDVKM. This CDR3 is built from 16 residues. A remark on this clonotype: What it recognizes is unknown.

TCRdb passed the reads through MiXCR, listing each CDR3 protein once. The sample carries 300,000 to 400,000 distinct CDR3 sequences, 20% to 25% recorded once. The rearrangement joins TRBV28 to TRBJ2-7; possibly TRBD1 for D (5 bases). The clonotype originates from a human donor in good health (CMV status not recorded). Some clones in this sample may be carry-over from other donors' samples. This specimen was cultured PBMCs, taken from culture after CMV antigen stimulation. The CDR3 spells CASSYHRQDSSYEQYF. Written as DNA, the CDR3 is TGTGCCAGCAGCTACCACAGGCAGGATAGCTCCTACGAGCAGTACTTC.